Listed below are T cell receptor beta chains from one sample, sequenced in a study of control samples from healthy donors and cancer patients. Method: immunoSEQ multiplex PCR; TCRdb's copy keeps in-frame clones and lacks some. Here the sample spans roughly 88,000 clones, 91% being singletons. The source material was blood. All receptors derive from a woman aged 25-40 years in good health. The CDR3 runs from the conserved cysteine through the conserved F or W. Each record gives: J gene, D gene, V gene, clone size, CDR3 DNA, CDR3 protein. A D gene is named only where the DNA matches it firmly. Clone size is given for some rows only: seen once, a few or many times, or a class if the clone is expanded.

j_gene: TRBJ1-6; d_gene: .; v_gene: TRBV5-1; abundance: .; CDR3nt: TGCGCCAGCAGCTTGAGGGTCAGTCAGGATTCACCCCTCCACTTT; CDR3aa: CASSLRVSQDSPLHF
j_gene: TRBJ2-1; d_gene: TRBD2; v_gene: TRBV5-1; abundance: .; CDR3nt: TGCGCCAGCAGCTACTCCCGGGGGGACTCCTCCTACAATGAGCAGTTCTTC; CDR3aa: CASSYSRGDSSYNEQFF
j_gene: TRBJ1-1; d_gene: .; v_gene: TRBV18; abundance: .; CDR3nt: TGTGCCAGCTCACCACTTCCCGGGGACACTGAAGCTTTCTTT; CDR3aa: CASSPLPGDTEAFF
j_gene: TRBJ1-5; d_gene: TRBD1; v_gene: TRBV6-6; abundance: .; CDR3nt: TGTGCCAGCAAAGCGGGACAGGAAAGCAATCAGCCCCAGCATTTT; CDR3aa: CASKAGQESNQPQHF
j_gene: TRBJ1-3; d_gene: .; v_gene: TRBV5-5; abundance: .; CDR3nt: TGTGCCAGCAGCTTGGAGTTAGGTTTCTCTGGAAACACCATATATTTT; CDR3aa: CASSLELGFSGNTIYF
j_gene: TRBJ2-2; d_gene: .; v_gene: TRBV5-1; abundance: .; CDR3nt: TGCGCCAGCAGCTCGAACACCGGGGAGCTGTTTTTT; CDR3aa: CASSSNTGELFF
j_gene: TRBJ1-1; d_gene: .; v_gene: TRBV28; abundance: .; CDR3nt: TGTGCCAGCAGTTTAAGTGCGAACACTGAAGCTTTCTTT; CDR3aa: CASSLSANTEAFF
j_gene: TRBJ2-5; d_gene: .; v_gene: TRBV18; abundance: .; CDR3nt: TGTGCCAGCTCACCATCCGAGACCGCGGGCCAAGAGACCCAGTACTTC; CDR3aa: CASSPSETAGQETQYF
j_gene: TRBJ2-5; d_gene: .; v_gene: TRBV5-1; abundance: .; CDR3nt: TGCGCCACCTCCCAGGGCGGCCCCTTCGAGACCCAGTACTTC; CDR3aa: CATSQGGPFETQYF
j_gene: TRBJ1-2; d_gene: .; v_gene: TRBV5-6; abundance: once; CDR3nt: TGTGCCAGCAGCTTGCACACGGACTATGGCTACACCTTC; CDR3aa: CASSLHTDYGYTF
j_gene: TRBJ1-1; d_gene: .; v_gene: TRBV6-1; abundance: .; CDR3nt: TGTGCCAGCAGTGAGCCGGGCGAGCCGCGGGGCACTGAAGCTTTCTTT; CDR3aa: CASSEPGEPRGTEAFF
j_gene: TRBJ2-3; d_gene: TRBD2; v_gene: TRBV19; abundance: .; CDR3nt: TGTGCCAGTAGGACTAGCGGGAGCACAGATACGCAGTATTTT; CDR3aa: CASRTSGSTDTQYF
j_gene: TRBJ2-3; d_gene: .; v_gene: TRBV4-1; abundance: .; CDR3nt: TGCGCCAGCAGCCGACTACTTCACATCGAAGATACGCAGTATTTT; CDR3aa: CASSRLLHIEDTQYF
j_gene: TRBJ1-5; d_gene: .; v_gene: TRBV7-2; abundance: .; CDR3nt: TGTGCCAGCAGGCTGAGGAGTAACGTCGGCAATCAGCCCCAGCATTTT; CDR3aa: CASRLRSNVGNQPQHF
j_gene: TRBJ2-5; d_gene: .; v_gene: TRBV30; abundance: .; CDR3nt: TGTGCCTGGAACCAGATGGGGACCCAGTACTTC; CDR3aa: CAWNQMGTQYF
j_gene: TRBJ2-7; d_gene: TRBD1; v_gene: TRBV28; abundance: .; CDR3nt: TGTGCCAGTGCTCCCGGGACAGGGTGGTACGAGCAGTACTTC; CDR3aa: CASAPGTGWYEQYF
j_gene: TRBJ2-2; d_gene: TRBD2; v_gene: TRBV5-1; abundance: .; CDR3nt: TGCGCCCGCAGCGCCTTGGGGGGACTAGCGGGGCCTGATACCGGGGAGCTGTTTTTT; CDR3aa: CARSALGGLAGPDTGELFF
j_gene: TRBJ1-1; d_gene: .; v_gene: TRBV9; abundance: .; CDR3nt: TGTGCCAGCAGCGTAGACGGGGGAGGGACTGAAGCTTTCTTT; CDR3aa: CASSVDGGGTEAFF
j_gene: TRBJ2-7; d_gene: TRBD1; v_gene: TRBV19; abundance: .; CDR3nt: TGTGCCAGTCGAGAATCCGGGACAGGGGATACCTACGAGCAGTACTTC; CDR3aa: CASRESGTGDTYEQYF
j_gene: TRBJ1-4; d_gene: TRBD1; v_gene: TRBV5-1; abundance: few; CDR3nt: TGCGCCAGCAGCTGGGCCGGGACAGGTGGCGGGGCTAATGAAAAACTGTTTTTT; CDR3aa: CASSWAGTGGGANEKLFF
j_gene: TRBJ1-1; d_gene: TRBD1; v_gene: TRBV7-9; abundance: .; CDR3nt: TGTGCCAGCAGCCCCCGCGGTGGGGGGACAGGGAAAAGTGAAGCTTTCTTT; CDR3aa: CASSPRGGGTGKSEAFF
j_gene: TRBJ2-3; d_gene: .; v_gene: TRBV19; abundance: .; CDR3nt: TGTGCCAGTAGTTTCGAGAGGGCAGATACGCAGTATTTT; CDR3aa: CASSFERADTQYF
j_gene: TRBJ2-1; d_gene: TRBD2; v_gene: TRBV30; abundance: .; CDR3nt: TGTGCCTGGAGCGAGGGACTAGCGGGCTACAATGAGCAGTTCTTC; CDR3aa: CAWSEGLAGYNEQFF
j_gene: TRBJ2-5; d_gene: TRBD2; v_gene: TRBV6-5; abundance: .; CDR3nt: TGTGCCAGCAGGGCTAGCGGGAGGTTGGAAGAGACCCAGTACTTC; CDR3aa: CASRASGRLEETQYF
j_gene: TRBJ2-7; d_gene: .; v_gene: TRBV19; abundance: .; CDR3nt: TGTGCCAGTAGCCCACAGGGATACGAGCAGTACTTC; CDR3aa: CASSPQGYEQYF
j_gene: TRBJ1-3; d_gene: TRBD1; v_gene: TRBV5-5; abundance: once; CDR3nt: TGTGCCAGCAGCCGAACAGGGGGGGCTGGAAACACCATATATTTT; CDR3aa: CASSRTGGAGNTIYF
j_gene: TRBJ1-1; d_gene: .; v_gene: TRBV25-1; abundance: .; CDR3nt: TGTGCCAGGAAAGCGGCTGAAGCTTTCTTT; CDR3aa: CARKAAEAFF
j_gene: TRBJ1-6; d_gene: TRBD1; v_gene: TRBV30; abundance: .; CDR3nt: TGTGCCTGGAGTGTGGCCGGGACAGCAAATTCACCCCTCCACTTT; CDR3aa: CAWSVAGTANSPLHF
j_gene: TRBJ1-5; d_gene: TRBD1; v_gene: TRBV7-8; abundance: .; CDR3nt: TGTGCCAGCCAACGACAGGGTGGGGATCAGCCCCAGCATTTT; CDR3aa: CASQRQGGDQPQHF
j_gene: TRBJ1-1; d_gene: .; v_gene: TRBV5-6; abundance: .; CDR3nt: TGTGCCAGCAGCTCGCGTCTCCAGGGCACTGAAGCTTTCTTT; CDR3aa: CASSSRLQGTEAFF
j_gene: TRBJ2-1; d_gene: TRBD2; v_gene: TRBV7-9; abundance: .; CDR3nt: TGTGCCAGCAGGACTAGCGGGGGGACCTACAATGAGCAGTTCTTC; CDR3aa: CASRTSGGTYNEQFF
j_gene: TRBJ1-2; d_gene: TRBD1; v_gene: TRBV28; abundance: .; CDR3nt: TGTGCCAGCAGTTTTGTTAGGGGGCTGGCAAGTGGCTACACCTTC; CDR3aa: CASSFVRGLASGYTF
j_gene: TRBJ2-1; d_gene: TRBD2; v_gene: TRBV10-3; abundance: few; CDR3nt: TGTGCCATCAGTGAGTGGGAGTTGGGTGGGACTAGCGGGAGGGCCTCCTACAATGAGCAGTTCTTC; CDR3aa: CAISEWELGGTSGRASYNEQFF
j_gene: TRBJ1-6; d_gene: .; v_gene: TRBV6-4; abundance: .; CDR3nt: TGTGCCAGCAGGGAGTTGAATTCACCCCTCCACTTT; CDR3aa: CASRELNSPLHF
j_gene: TRBJ2-3; d_gene: TRBD2; v_gene: TRBV18; abundance: .; CDR3nt: TGTGCCAGCTCACCACCAAATAGCGGGAGGGCCAGGGCAGATACGCAGTATTTT; CDR3aa: CASSPPNSGRARADTQYF
j_gene: TRBJ1-2; d_gene: .; v_gene: TRBV15; abundance: .; CDR3nt: TGTGCCACCCAGAATGCCGGAGCACTAAACTATGGCTACACCTTC; CDR3aa: CATQNAGALNYGYTF
j_gene: TRBJ1-1; d_gene: .; v_gene: TRBV28; abundance: .; CDR3nt: TGTGCCAGCAGTTTGCCTGGGTCCACTGAAGCTTTCTTT; CDR3aa: CASSLPGSTEAFF
j_gene: TRBJ2-7; d_gene: TRBD1; v_gene: TRBV6-6; abundance: once; CDR3nt: TGTGCCAGCAGTCCCCCATCGTCGACAGGGGTTGTCTACGAGCAGTACTTC; CDR3aa: CASSPPSSTGVVYEQYF
j_gene: TRBJ2-7; d_gene: .; v_gene: TRBV18; abundance: .; CDR3nt: TGTGCCAGCTCACCGCAACGCCCACTCAACTACGAGCAGTACTTC; CDR3aa: CASSPQRPLNYEQYF
j_gene: TRBJ1-2; d_gene: TRBD1; v_gene: TRBV7-9; abundance: once; CDR3nt: TGTGCCAGCAGCCGAGGATGGGACAGGGTTTCCTATGGCTACACCTTC; CDR3aa: CASSRGWDRVSYGYTF
j_gene: TRBJ1-4; d_gene: TRBD1; v_gene: TRBV6-5; abundance: once; CDR3nt: TGTGCCAGCTCCCCCCATCAGGGGGGAAAACTGTTTTTT; CDR3aa: CASSPHQGGKLFF
j_gene: TRBJ1-5; d_gene: .; v_gene: TRBV7-8; abundance: .; CDR3nt: TGTGCCAGCAGCAAGGGGAGAAGCAATCAGCCCCAGCATTTT; CDR3aa: CASSKGRSNQPQHF
j_gene: TRBJ2-3; d_gene: .; v_gene: TRBV3-1/TRBV3-2; abundance: .; CDR3nt: TGTGCCAGCAGTGGTACAGGCACCTACACAGATACGCAGTATTTT; CDR3aa: CASSGTGTYTDTQYF
j_gene: TRBJ1-3; d_gene: .; v_gene: TRBV13; abundance: .; CDR3nt: TGTGCCAGCAGCTTGCAGGGCTCTGGAAACACCATATATTTT; CDR3aa: CASSLQGSGNTIYF
j_gene: TRBJ2-5; d_gene: TRBD1; v_gene: TRBV5-1; abundance: .; CDR3nt: TGCGCCAGCAGCTTGACAGGGGGTAGGGAGACCCAGTACTTC; CDR3aa: CASSLTGGRETQYF
j_gene: TRBJ2-1; d_gene: .; v_gene: TRBV3-1/TRBV3-2; abundance: .; CDR3nt: TGTGCCAGCAGCCAAGATCTTCGGAATGAGCAGTTCTTC; CDR3aa: CASSQDLRNEQFF
j_gene: TRBJ1-5; d_gene: TRBD1; v_gene: TRBV28; abundance: few; CDR3nt: TGTGCCAGCAGTTCGAACCACAGGGGGAGAAGCAATCAGCCCCAGCATTTT; CDR3aa: CASSSNHRGRSNQPQHF
j_gene: TRBJ1-2; d_gene: .; v_gene: TRBV28; abundance: .; CDR3nt: TGTGCCAGCAGGGACAACGCCTATGGCTACACCTTC; CDR3aa: CASRDNAYGYTF
j_gene: TRBJ1-3; d_gene: TRBD1; v_gene: TRBV7-6; abundance: .; CDR3nt: TGTGCCAGCAGTCCAGGGGGACCTGGAAACACCATATATTTT; CDR3aa: CASSPGGPGNTIYF
j_gene: TRBJ2-4; d_gene: .; v_gene: TRBV18; abundance: .; CDR3nt: TGTGCCAGCTCATCGAGAAGTGAGGGGGACATTCAGTACTTC; CDR3aa: CASSSRSEGDIQYF
j_gene: TRBJ1-4; d_gene: TRBD1; v_gene: TRBV5-1; abundance: .; CDR3nt: TGCGCCAGCAGCACAGGACAGGGTGGGTCGACTAATGAAAAACTGTTTTTT; CDR3aa: CASSTGQGGSTNEKLFF
j_gene: TRBJ1-6; d_gene: TRBD1; v_gene: TRBV2; abundance: .; CDR3nt: TGTGCCAGCAGTGTTGGAGGGGGCGCCTTTAATTCACCCCTCCACTTT; CDR3aa: CASSVGGGAFNSPLHF
j_gene: TRBJ1-6; d_gene: TRBD1; v_gene: TRBV9; abundance: once; CDR3nt: TGTGCCAGCAGCGCTTACTTGACAGGGTTCAATTCACCCCTCCACTTT; CDR3aa: CASSAYLTGFNSPLHF
j_gene: TRBJ1-5; d_gene: .; v_gene: TRBV15; abundance: .; CDR3nt: TGTGCCACCAGCAGAGGGGGGGGAGGGTCACAGCCCCAGCATTTT; CDR3aa: CATSRGGGGSQPQHF